The entry below gives a single TCR beta chain sequence along with its context. This clone is deemed medium-sized (0.01 to 0.1%). Its antigen is currently not known. No qualities accompany the bases; no much larger clone lies one base away. TCRbeta CDR3 regions were amplified from genomic DNA by means of the immunoSEQ Assay, a bias-controlled multiplex PCR. In the authors' own workflow: Nucleated cell counts per sample were estimated from amplification of reference gene primers within the assay. To quantify the absolute abundance of each unique TCRbeta CDR3 rearrangement, sequence reads were collapsed and filtered. For each sample, productive Simpson clonality was calculated as the square root of Simpson's diversity index across productive rearrangements. TCRdb provides this immuneACCESS table in a form limited to in-frame rearrangements. Some clones are lacking; in checked studies, under half of them reflect an unresolved V gene, and why the rest are absent is not known. Clone size and the V and J calls come from that table; the DNA yielded D and trimming. Across this sample there are about 83,000 clones, with around three quarters seen only once. Roughly a fifth of the sample rests with the top ten.

The data were obtained in a study of blood T cell repertoires in COVID-19 (TCRdb year 2020). A note on the overall study: Samples covering the acute and convalescent phases of COVID-19 were provided by collaborators in the United States, Italy and Spain. The prospective study material was composed of cDNA or gDNA derived from T cells, B-cell-depleted T cells, or PBMCs. The dataset comprised deeply sampled blood TCRbeta repertoires from subjects exposed to, actively infected with, or recovered from COVID-19. The repertoires were made available in a free public database intended to serve as a resource for research on the immune response to SARS-CoV-2. Samples were obtained from the ongoing ImmuneRACE study (first 160 participants) and from over 1,000 subjects provided by 6 global collaborators. Nearly every sample came with metadata listing a de-identified subject ID, COVID-19 status, age in years and sex. Where HLA class I and class II types were available, the types were taken from metadata supplied by the sample provider, not from assay-based typing. The paper's findings and limits, for the study overall: The quantity of clinical and demographic metadata differed by source and by participant and was supplied without curation.

Each collaborating institution followed its own protocols to collect whole blood in K2EDTA tubes. For TCRbeta analysis, collaborators shipped samples as frozen whole blood, isolated PBMCs, or DNA extracted from either of those sample types. The sequence derives from a woman older than 75 with active or convalescent COVID-19. What was sequenced was peripheral blood.

The CDR3 region reads CASSLGQLSGANVLTF. The DNA reads TGTGCCAGCAGTTTGGGACAGCTCTCTGGGGCCAACGTCCTGACTTTC. The sequence is built from TRBV28 and TRBJ2-6, with 7 bases aligning to TRBD1. From a lookup of the germline V gene, CDR1 and CDR2 are MDHEN and SYDVKM. Spanning cysteine to phenylalanine, the CDR3 consists of 16 amino acids. The retained sequence is limited to the CDR3, 48 bases, with the frame set at the first base. Here V drops 3 bases and J drops 0 bases, and the junction holds 2 bases not matched to any gene.